These T cell receptor beta chains were read from a single sample in a study of shared clonotypes between healthy human individuals. The protocol was immunoSEQ multiplex PCR, while the TCRdb copy is restricted to in-frame clones and leaves out a portion. The sample holds approximately 620,000 clones, around 97% seen once. Input material: naive CD4+ T cells sorted from blood. These receptors all come from a woman aged 25 to 39 in good health. CDR3s include the opening cysteine and the closing phenylalanine or tryptophan. A D gene is named only where the DNA matches it firmly. The size of a clone is reported for some rows only, either as once, few or many, or as a class for expanded clones.

v_call,d_call,j_call,clone_size,cdr3_aa,cdr3_nt
TRBV4-1,NA,TRBJ2-5,NA,CASSRAFWGALGEQYF,TGCGCCAGCAGCCGGGCCTTTTGGGGCGCATTAGGAGAGCAGTACTTC
TRBV7-2,NA,TRBJ2-7,NA,CASSPREGSYEQYF,TGTGCCAGCAGCCCCCGTGAGGGCTCCTACGAGCAGTACTTC
TRBV5-4,NA,TRBJ1-2,NA,CASSEVSNYGYTF,TGTGCCAGCAGTGAAGTTTCTAACTATGGCTACACCTTC
TRBV5-6,NA,TRBJ2-2,NA,CASSLLDETGELFF,TGTGCCAGCAGTCTTTTGGACGAGACCGGGGAGCTGTTTTTT
TRBV19,NA,TRBJ1-4,NA,CASSFQGHRNEKLFF,TGTGCCAGTAGTTTCCAGGGACACCGTAATGAAAAACTGTTTTTT
TRBV28,TRBD1,TRBJ1-3,NA,CASKWGTGAAGNTIYF,TGTGCCAGCAAATGGGGGACAGGGGCTGCCGGAAACACCATATATTTT
TRBV6-1,NA,TRBJ1-2,NA,CASTEGFGRYGYTF,TGTGCCAGCACCGAGGGTTTCGGGCGTTATGGCTACACCTTC
TRBV7-9,NA,TRBJ2-5,NA,CASGWRTQETQYF,TGTGCCAGCGGTTGGCGAACCCAAGAGACCCAGTACTTC
TRBV11-2,TRBD2,TRBJ2-1,NA,CASSLRNGLADNNEQFF,TGTGCCAGCAGCTTAAGGAACGGACTAGCGGACAACAATGAGCAGTTCTTC
TRBV28,NA,TRBJ2-7,NA,CASRRTGNYEQYF,TGTGCCAGCAGACGGACCGGGAACTACGAGCAGTACTTC
TRBV7-9,NA,TRBJ2-7,NA,CASSLFSGRNYEQYF,TGTGCCAGCAGCTTATTTTCTGGACGGAACTACGAGCAGTACTTC
TRBV5-1,TRBD2,TRBJ2-1,NA,CASSFTSAPVYNEQFF,TGCGCCAGCAGCTTCACTAGCGCTCCCGTCTACAATGAGCAGTTCTTC
TRBV30,NA,TRBJ1-4,NA,CAWSNRDWEKLFF,TGTGCCTGGAGTAACAGGGATTGGGAAAAACTGTTTTTT
TRBV5-4,TRBD2,TRBJ2-1,NA,CASSGKTSGTTYNEQFF,TGTGCCAGCAGCGGAAAGACTAGCGGGACGACCTACAATGAGCAGTTCTTC
TRBV28,NA,TRBJ2-6,NA,CASLYTGANVLTF,TGTGCCAGCCTCTATACTGGGGCCAACGTCCTGACTTTC
TRBV9,TRBD2,TRBJ2-1,NA,CASSVRGGYEQFF,TGTGCCAGCAGCGTACGGGGGGGCTATGAGCAGTTCTTC
TRBV6-4,NA,TRBJ2-3,NA,CASSDSHGADTQYF,TGTGCCAGCAGTGACTCCCACGGGGCAGATACGCAGTATTTT
TRBV11-3,NA,TRBJ2-3,NA,CASSPPFTDTQYF,TGTGCCAGCAGCCCCCCTTTCACAGATACGCAGTATTTT
TRBV2,TRBD1,TRBJ2-3,NA,CASNGQGRDTDTQYF,TGTGCCAGCAACGGACAGGGGCGGGACACAGATACGCAGTATTTT
TRBV7-9,TRBD2,TRBJ2-1,once,CASSLEGTSGSQFF,TGTGCCAGCAGCTTAGAAGGGACTAGCGGGAGTCAATTCTTC
TRBV6-5,NA,TRBJ1-1,NA,CASSPNTGRTEAFF,TGTGCCAGCAGTCCCAACACGGGGCGGACTGAAGCTTTCTTT
TRBV28,TRBD2,TRBJ2-7,NA,CASRSGGRGYEQYF,TGTGCCAGTCGATCGGGCGGGAGAGGGTACGAGCAGTACTTC
TRBV5-1,NA,TRBJ2-6,NA,CASRISPASGANVLTF,TGCGCCAGCAGGATTTCTCCAGCCTCTGGGGCCAACGTCCTGACTTTC
TRBV7-2,NA,TRBJ2-3,once,CASSSEKRPVRTSTDTQYF,TGTGCCAGCAGCTCCGAGAAGCGGCCCGTACGGACTAGCACAGATACGCAGTATTTT
TRBV6-5,NA,TRBJ1-1,NA,CASSYAGATEAFF,TGTGCCAGCAGTTACGCTGGGGCCACTGAAGCTTTCTTT
TRBV5-1,TRBD2,TRBJ2-1,NA,CASSWGRTSGNDEQFF,TGCGCCAGCAGCTGGGGCAGGACTAGCGGGAATGATGAGCAGTTCTTC
TRBV7-9,NA,TRBJ2-5,NA,CALNPRQDGETQYF,TGTGCCCTCAACCCCAGGCAGGACGGAGAGACCCAGTACTTC
TRBV28,NA,TRBJ2-7,NA,CASTSGPYEQYF,TGTGCCAGCACCTCGGGACCTTACGAGCAGTACTTC
TRBV19,NA,TRBJ2-1,NA,CASSIRRGYNEQFF,TGTGCCAGTAGTATTCGGCGCGGTTACAATGAGCAGTTCTTC
TRBV28,NA,TRBJ2-1,NA,CASSSISNAAYNEQFF,TGTGCCAGCAGTTCGATTTCAAATGCAGCCTACAATGAGCAGTTCTTC
TRBV27,NA,TRBJ2-1,NA,CASSPPGARSYNEQFF,TGTGCCAGCAGTCCACCAGGGGCCCGCTCCTACAATGAGCAGTTCTTC
TRBV9,NA,TRBJ1-6,NA,CASSVGLQGTDSPLHF,TGTGCCAGCAGCGTAGGATTACAGGGTACCGATTCACCCCTCCACTTT
TRBV5-1,NA,TRBJ2-2,few,CASSKTTQDSPTGELFF,TGCGCCAGCAGCAAGACTACGCAGGACTCCCCCACCGGGGAGCTGTTTTTT
TRBV29-1,TRBD2,TRBJ2-4,NA,CSVEDRGRAKNIQYF,TGCAGCGTTGAAGATCGCGGGAGGGCCAAAAACATTCAGTACTTC
TRBV2,TRBD2,TRBJ2-7,NA,CASRVTSGTYEQYF,TGTGCCAGCAGGGTGACTAGCGGAACCTACGAGCAGTACTTC
TRBV28,TRBD1,TRBJ1-5,once,CASIPRGRGSNQPQHF,TGTGCCAGCATTCCAAGGGGGCGCGGGAGCAATCAGCCCCAGCATTTT
TRBV5-8,TRBD1,TRBJ2-7,NA,CASSPRDRADEQYF,TGTGCCAGCAGTCCCCGGGACAGGGCCGACGAGCAGTACTTC